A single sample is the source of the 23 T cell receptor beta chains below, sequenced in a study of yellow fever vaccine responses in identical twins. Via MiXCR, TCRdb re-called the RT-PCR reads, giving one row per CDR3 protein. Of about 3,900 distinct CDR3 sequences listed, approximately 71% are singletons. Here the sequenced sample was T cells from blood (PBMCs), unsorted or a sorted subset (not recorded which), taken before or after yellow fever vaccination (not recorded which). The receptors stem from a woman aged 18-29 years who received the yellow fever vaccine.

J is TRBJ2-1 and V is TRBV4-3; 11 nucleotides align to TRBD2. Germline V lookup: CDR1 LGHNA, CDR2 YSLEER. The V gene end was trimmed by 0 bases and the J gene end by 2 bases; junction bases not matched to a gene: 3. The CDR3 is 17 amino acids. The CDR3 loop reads CASSQEMTSGTYNEQFF. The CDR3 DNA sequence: TGCGCCAGCAGCCAAGAAATGACTAGCGGGACCTACAATGAGCAGTTCTTC.

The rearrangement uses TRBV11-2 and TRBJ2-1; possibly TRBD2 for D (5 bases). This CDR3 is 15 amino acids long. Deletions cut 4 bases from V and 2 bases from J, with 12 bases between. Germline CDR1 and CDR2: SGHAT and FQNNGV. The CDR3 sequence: CASSYAAEAYNEQFF. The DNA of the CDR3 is TGTGCCAGCAGCTACGCTGCGGAGGCCTACAATGAGCAGTTCTTC.

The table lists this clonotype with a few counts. CDR3 nucleotides: TGTGCCTGGACAGGGTATAACACTGAAGCTTTCTTT. Its translation is CAWTGYNTEAFF. The chain uses TRBV30 and TRBJ1-1; possibly TRBD1 for D (5 bases). The germline gives CDR1 GTSNPN, CDR2 SVGIG (reference sequence). CDR3 length equals 12 residues. The ends were cut back, 4 bases at V and 2 bases at J, with 8 bases in the middle.

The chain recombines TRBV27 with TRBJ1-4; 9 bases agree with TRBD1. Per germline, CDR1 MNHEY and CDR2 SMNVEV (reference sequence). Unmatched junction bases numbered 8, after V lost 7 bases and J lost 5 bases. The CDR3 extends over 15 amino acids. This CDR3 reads CASTLVGQGNEKLFF. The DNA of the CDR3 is TGTGCCAGCACCCTGGTGGGACAGGGAAATGAAAAACTGTTTTTT.

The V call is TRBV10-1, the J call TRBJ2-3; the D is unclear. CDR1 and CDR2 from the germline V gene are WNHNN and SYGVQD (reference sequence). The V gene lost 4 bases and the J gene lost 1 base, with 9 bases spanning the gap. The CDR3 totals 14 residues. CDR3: CASSAYRRTDTQYF. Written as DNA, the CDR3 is TGCGCCAGCAGTGCCTACAGACGCACAGATACGCAGTATTTT.

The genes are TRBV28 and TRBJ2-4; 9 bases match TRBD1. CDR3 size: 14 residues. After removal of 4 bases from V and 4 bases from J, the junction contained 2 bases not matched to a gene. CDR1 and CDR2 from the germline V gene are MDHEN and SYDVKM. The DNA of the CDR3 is TGTGCCAGCAGTTCCGGGACAGGGAAAAACATTCAGTACTTC. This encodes CASSSGTGKNIQYF. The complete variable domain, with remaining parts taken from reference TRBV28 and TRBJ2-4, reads DVKVTQSSRYLVKRTGEKVFLECVQDMDHENMFWYRQDPGLGLRLIYFSYDVKMKEKGDIPEGYSVSREKKERFSLILESASTNQTSMYLCASSSGTGKNIQYFGAGTRLSVL.

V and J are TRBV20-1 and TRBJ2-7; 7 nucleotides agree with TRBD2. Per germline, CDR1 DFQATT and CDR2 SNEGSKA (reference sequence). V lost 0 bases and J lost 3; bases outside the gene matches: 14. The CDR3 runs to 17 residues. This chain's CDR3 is CSARDLWASGILYEQYF. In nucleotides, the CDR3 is TGCAGTGCTAGAGATCTCTGGGCTAGCGGTATCCTCTACGAGCAGTACTTC.

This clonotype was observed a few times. The CDR3 sequence is CASSPGGAAYEQYF. The CDR3 coding sequence is TGCGCCAGCAGCCCAGGGGGGGCCGCCTACGAGCAGTACTTC. The chain joins TRBV4-3 to TRBJ2-7; the D call may be TRBD1 or TRBD2 (7 bases each). The CDR3 has 14 amino acids. Deletions cut 4 bases from V and 2 bases from J, with 12 bases between. Germline V gene sequence: CDR1 LGHNA, CDR2 YSLEER.

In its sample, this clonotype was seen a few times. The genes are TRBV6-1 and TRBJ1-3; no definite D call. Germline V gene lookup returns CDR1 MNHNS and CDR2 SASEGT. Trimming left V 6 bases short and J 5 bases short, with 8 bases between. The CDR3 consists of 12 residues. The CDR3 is CASSRPRNTIYF. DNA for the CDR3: TGTGCCAGCAGCCGCCCGCGAAACACCATATATTTT.

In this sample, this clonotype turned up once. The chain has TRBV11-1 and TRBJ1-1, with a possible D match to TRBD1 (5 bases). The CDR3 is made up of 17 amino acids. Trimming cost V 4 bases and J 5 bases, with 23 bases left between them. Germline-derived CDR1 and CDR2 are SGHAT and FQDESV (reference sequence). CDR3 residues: CASSSPAGPRVATEAFF. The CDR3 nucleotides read TGTGCCAGCAGCTCTCCGGCGGGACCGCGAGTAGCAACTGAAGCTTTCTTT.

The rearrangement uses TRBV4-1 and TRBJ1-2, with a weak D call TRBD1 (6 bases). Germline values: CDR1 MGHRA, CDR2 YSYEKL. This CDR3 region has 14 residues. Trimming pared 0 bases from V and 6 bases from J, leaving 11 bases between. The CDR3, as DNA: TGCGCCAGCAGCCAAGACAGGGGTGTTGATGGCTACACCTTC. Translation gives CASSQDRGVDGYTF.

CDR3 DNA sequence: TGTGCCATCAGTGAGTCTAGCGGGAAATACAATGAGCAGTTCTTC. Protein sequence: CAISESSGKYNEQFF. The V gene is TRBV10-3, the J gene TRBJ2-1, with 8 bases identical to TRBD2. Looked up from germline, CDR1 is ENHRY and CDR2 is SYGVKD. This CDR3 spans 15 amino acids. Trimming removed 0 bases from V and 4 bases from J; junction bases left unmatched: 2.

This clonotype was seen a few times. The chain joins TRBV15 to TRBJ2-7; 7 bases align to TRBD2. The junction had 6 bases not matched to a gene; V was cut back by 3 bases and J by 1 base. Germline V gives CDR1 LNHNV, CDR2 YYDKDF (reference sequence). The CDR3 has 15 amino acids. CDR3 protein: CATSSSGVGSYEQYF. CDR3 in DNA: TGTGCCACCAGCAGCAGCGGGGTGGGATCCTACGAGCAGTACTTC.

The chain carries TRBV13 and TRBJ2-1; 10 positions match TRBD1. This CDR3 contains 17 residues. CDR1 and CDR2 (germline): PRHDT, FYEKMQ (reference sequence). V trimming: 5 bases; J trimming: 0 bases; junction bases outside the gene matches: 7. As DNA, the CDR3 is TGTGCCAGCAGCACTGACAGGGGGCGGAACTCCTACAATGAGCAGTTCTTC. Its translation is CASSTDRGRNSYNEQFF.

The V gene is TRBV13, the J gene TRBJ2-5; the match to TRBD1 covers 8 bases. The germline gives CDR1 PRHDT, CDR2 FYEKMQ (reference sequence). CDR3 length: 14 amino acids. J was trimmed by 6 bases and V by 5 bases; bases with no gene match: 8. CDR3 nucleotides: TGTGCCAGCAGCCCTCCAGGGGGCGGGCAGACCCAGTACTTC. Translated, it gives CASSPPGGGQTQYF.

The CDR3 loop reads CAAGGGQSYEQYF. CDR3 in DNA: TGTGCCGCAGGAGGGGGACAGTCCTACGAGCAGTACTTC. V gene TRBV10-3 combines with J gene TRBJ2-7; a weak D match, TRBD1 (7 bases). Germline V gene data show CDR1 as ENHRY and CDR2 as SYGVKD. With 11 bases removed from V and 1 base from J, the gap between germline ends came to 15 bases. This CDR3 has 13 residues.

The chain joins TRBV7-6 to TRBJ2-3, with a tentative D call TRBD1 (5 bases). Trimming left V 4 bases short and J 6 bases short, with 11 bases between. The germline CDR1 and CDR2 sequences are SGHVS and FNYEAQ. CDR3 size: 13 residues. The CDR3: CASSSGFADTQYF. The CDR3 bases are TGTGCCAGCAGCTCAGGGTTCGCGGATACGCAGTATTTT.

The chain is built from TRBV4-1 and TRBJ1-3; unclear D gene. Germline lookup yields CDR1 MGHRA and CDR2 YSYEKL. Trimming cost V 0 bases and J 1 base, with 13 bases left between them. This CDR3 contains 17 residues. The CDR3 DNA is TGCGCCAGCAGCCAAGATAAGGAGGGTGTGTCTGGAAACACCATATATTTT. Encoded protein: CASSQDKEGVSGNTIYF.

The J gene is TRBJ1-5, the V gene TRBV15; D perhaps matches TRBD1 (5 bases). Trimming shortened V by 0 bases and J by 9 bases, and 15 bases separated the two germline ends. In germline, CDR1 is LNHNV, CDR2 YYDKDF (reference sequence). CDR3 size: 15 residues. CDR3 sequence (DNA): TGTGCCACCAGCAGAGATGGGGGAGGGGCCAGGCCCCAGCATTTT. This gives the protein CATSRDGGGARPQHF. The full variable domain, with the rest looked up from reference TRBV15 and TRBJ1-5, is DAMVIQNPRYQVTQFGKPVTLSCSQTLNHNVMYWYQQKSSQAPKLLFHYYDKDFNNEADTPDNFQSRRPNTSFCFLDIRSPGLGDTAMYLCATSRDGGGARPQHFGDGTRLSIL.

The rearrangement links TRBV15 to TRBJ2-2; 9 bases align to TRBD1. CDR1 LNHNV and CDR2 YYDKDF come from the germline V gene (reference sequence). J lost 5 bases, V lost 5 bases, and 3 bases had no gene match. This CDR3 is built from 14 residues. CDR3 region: CATSGDRVTGELFF. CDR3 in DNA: TGTGCCACCAGCGGGGACAGGGTAACCGGGGAGCTGTTTTTT.

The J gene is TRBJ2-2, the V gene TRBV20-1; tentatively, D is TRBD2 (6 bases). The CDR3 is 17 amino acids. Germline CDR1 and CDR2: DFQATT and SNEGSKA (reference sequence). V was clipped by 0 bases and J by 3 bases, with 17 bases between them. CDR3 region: CSARDLVGGKDTGELFF. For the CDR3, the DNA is TGCAGTGCTAGAGACCTGGTGGGGGGAAAAGACACCGGGGAGCTGTTTTTT.

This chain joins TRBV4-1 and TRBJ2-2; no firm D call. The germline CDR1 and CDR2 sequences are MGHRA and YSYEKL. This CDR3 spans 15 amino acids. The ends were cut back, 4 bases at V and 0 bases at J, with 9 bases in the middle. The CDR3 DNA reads TGCGCCAGCAGCCTCGAGGCCTCGAACACCGGGGAGCTGTTTTTT. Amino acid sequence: CASSLEASNTGELFF.

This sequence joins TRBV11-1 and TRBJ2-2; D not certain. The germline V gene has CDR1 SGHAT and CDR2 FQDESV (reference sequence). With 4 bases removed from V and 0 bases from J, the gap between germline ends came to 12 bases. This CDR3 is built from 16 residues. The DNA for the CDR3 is TGTGCCAGCAGCTCAAACGGAGACGCGAACACCGGGGAGCTGTTTTTT. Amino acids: CASSSNGDANTGELFF. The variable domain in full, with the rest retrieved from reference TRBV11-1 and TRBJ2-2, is EAEVAQSPRYKITEKSQAVAFWCDPISGHATLYWYRQILGQGPELLVQFQDESVVDDSQLPKDRFSAERLKGVDSTLKIQPAELGDSAMYLCASSSNGDANTGELFFGEGSRLTVL.